Sequencing of this T cell receptor (beta chain) was carried out in a study of T cell repertoires in cytomegalovirus infection. The study's findings and limits: Summed frequency of shared TCR beta families picked out CMV carriers who also had the relevant HLA. Across the ex vivo response, the dominant clonotypes were HLA-C-restricted CMV-specific TCR beta clonotypes.

One entry per CDR3 protein, called by TCRdb with MiXCR from the reads. The table includes about 220,000 distinct CDR3 sequences, approximately 40% detected once. With respect to this clonotype: Its target is unknown.

Losses at the gene ends were 2 bases for V and 3 bases for J; bases not matched to a gene: 12. Germline lookup yields CDR1 MNHNS and CDR2 SASEGT. The CDR3 length is 18 residues. V usage is TRBV6-1 and J usage is TRBJ2-1; 8 bases map to TRBD2. This specimen consisted of CD8+ T cells from cultured PBMCs, obtained from culture after CMV antigen stimulation. This clonotype was sampled from a human donor in good health (CMV status not recorded). Some clones in this sample may be carry-over from other donors' samples. The CDR3 is CASSERGLAPVNYNEQFF. CDR3 bases: TGTGCCAGCAGTGAAAGAGGACTAGCCCCAGTTAACTACAATGAGCAGTTCTTC.